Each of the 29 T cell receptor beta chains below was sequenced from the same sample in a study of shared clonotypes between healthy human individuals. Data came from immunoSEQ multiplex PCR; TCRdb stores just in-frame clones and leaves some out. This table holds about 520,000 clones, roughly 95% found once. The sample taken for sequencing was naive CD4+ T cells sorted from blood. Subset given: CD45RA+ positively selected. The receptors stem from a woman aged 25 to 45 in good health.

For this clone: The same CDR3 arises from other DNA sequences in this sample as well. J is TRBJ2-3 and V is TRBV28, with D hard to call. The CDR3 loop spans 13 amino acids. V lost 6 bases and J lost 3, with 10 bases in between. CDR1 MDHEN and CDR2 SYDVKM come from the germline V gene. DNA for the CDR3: TGTGCCAGCAGAGGTACAGCGACAGATACGCAGTATTTT. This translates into CASRGTATDTQYF.

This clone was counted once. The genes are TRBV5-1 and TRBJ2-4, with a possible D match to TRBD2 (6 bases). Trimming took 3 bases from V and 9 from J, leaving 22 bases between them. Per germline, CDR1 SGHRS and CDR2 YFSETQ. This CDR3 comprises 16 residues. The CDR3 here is CASSSTSGLPGGIQYF. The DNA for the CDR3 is TGCGCCAGCAGCTCGACCTCCGGACTCCCCGGGGGCATTCAGTACTTC.

CDR3 in DNA: TGTGCCTGGAGTGTGGGACAGGGGGCCCATGAGCAGTTCTTC. It is translated as CAWSVGQGAHEQFF. The genes are TRBV30 and TRBJ2-1, with 12 nucleotides matching TRBD1. This CDR3 comprises 14 residues. V was pared by 0 bases and J by 8 bases, with 2 bases of the junction left unmatched. Germline V CDR1 and CDR2: GTSNPN, SVGIG (reference sequence).

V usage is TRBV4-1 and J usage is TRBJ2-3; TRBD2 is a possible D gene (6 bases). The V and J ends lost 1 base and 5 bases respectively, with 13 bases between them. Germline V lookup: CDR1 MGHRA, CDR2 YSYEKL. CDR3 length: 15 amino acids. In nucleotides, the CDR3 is TGCGCCAGCAGCCAAGTCGGAGGGGTGGGAGATACGCAGTATTTT. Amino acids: CASSQVGGVGDTQYF.

The CDR3 nucleotides read TGTGCCACCGCCCGGGGTCCAAACTACGAGCAGTACTTC. It translates to CATARGPNYEQYF. The rearrangement uses TRBV6-1 and TRBJ2-7, with D perhaps TRBD2 (5 bases). The CDR3 is 13 residues long. V dropped 10 bases and J dropped 3 bases, with 16 bases sitting between them. CDR1 is MNHNS and CDR2 is SASEGT in the germline V gene.

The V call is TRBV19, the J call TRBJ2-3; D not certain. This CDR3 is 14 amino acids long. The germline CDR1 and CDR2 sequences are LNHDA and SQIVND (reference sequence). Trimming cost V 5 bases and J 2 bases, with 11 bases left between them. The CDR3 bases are TGTGCCAGTAGTCGAGGCAGACTCACAGATACGCAGTATTTT. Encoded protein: CASSRGRLTDTQYF.

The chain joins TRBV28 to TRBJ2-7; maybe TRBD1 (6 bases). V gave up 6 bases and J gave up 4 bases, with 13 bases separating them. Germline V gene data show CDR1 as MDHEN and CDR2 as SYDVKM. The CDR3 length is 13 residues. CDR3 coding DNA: TGTGCCAGCAGACGGGACATTCTGTACGAGCAGTACTTC. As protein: CASRRDILYEQYF. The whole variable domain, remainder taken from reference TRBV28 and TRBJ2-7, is DVKVTQSSRYLVKRTGEKVFLECVQDMDHENMFWYRQDPGLGLRLIYFSYDVKMKEKGDIPEGYSVSREKKERFSLILESASTNQTSMYLCASRRDILYEQYFGPGTRLTVT.

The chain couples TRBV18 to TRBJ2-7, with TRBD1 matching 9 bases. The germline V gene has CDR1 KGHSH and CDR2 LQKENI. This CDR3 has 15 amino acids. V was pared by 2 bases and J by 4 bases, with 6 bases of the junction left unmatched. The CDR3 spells CASSPTGQGNYEQYF. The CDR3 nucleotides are TGTGCCAGCTCACCAACGGGACAGGGAAATTACGAGCAGTACTTC.

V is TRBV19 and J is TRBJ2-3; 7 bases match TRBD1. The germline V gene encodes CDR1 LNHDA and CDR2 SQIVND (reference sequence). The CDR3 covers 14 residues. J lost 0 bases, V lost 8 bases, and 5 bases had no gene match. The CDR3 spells CASSGQTSTDTQYF. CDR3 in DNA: TGTGCCAGTTCGGGACAGACTAGCACAGATACGCAGTATTTT. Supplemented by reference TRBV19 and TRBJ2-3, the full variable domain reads DGGITQSPKYLFRKEGQNVTLSCEQNLNHDAMYWYRQDPGQGLRLIYYSQIVNDFQKGDIAEGYSVSREKKESFPLTVTSAQKNPTAFYLCASSGQTSTDTQYFGPGTRLTVL.

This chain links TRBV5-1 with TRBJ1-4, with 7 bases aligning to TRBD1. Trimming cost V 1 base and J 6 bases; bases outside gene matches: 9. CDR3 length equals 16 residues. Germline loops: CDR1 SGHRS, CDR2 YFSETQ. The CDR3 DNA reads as TGCGCCAGCAGCTTGAGAGGGGGCTCAATGGATGAAAAACTGTTTTTT. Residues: CASSLRGGSMDEKLFF.

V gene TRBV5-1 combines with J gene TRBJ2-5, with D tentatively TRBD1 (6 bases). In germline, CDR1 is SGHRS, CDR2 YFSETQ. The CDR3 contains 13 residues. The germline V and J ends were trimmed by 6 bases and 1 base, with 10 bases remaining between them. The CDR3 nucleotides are TGCGCCAGCACCGGACAGACCCAAGAGACCCAGTACTTC. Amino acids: CASTGQTQETQYF. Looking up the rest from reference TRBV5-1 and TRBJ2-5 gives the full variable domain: KAGVTQTPRYLIKTRGQQVTLSCSPISGHRSVSWYQQTPGQGLQFLFEYFSETQRNKGNFPGRFSGRQFSNSRSEMNVSTLELGDSALYLCASTGQTQETQYFGPGTRLLVL.

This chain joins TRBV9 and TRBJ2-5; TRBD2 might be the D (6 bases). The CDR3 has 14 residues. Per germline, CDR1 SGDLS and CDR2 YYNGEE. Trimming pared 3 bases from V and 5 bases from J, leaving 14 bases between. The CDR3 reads CASSGGLLKETQYF. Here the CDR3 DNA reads TGTGCCAGCAGCGGGGGACTCTTAAAGGAGACCCAGTACTTC.

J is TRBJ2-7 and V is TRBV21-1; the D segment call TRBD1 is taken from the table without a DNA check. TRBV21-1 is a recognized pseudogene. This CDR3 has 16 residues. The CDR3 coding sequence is TGTGCCAGCAGCAAAGGGCACAGGGGGGCCTACTACGAGCAGTACTTC. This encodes CASSKGHRGAYYEQYF.

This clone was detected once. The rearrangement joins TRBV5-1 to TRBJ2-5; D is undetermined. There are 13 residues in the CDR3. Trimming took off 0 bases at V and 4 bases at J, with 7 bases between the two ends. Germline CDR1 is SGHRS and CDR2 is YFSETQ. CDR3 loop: CASSLGLGETQYF. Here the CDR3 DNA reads TGCGCCAGCAGCTTGGGGCTAGGAGAGACCCAGTACTTC.

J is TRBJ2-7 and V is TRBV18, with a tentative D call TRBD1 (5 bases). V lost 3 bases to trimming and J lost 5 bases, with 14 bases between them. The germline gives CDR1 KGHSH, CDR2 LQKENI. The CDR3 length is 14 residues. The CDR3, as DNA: TGTGCCAGCTCACCCCTGGGCAGGGCCCACGAGCAGTACTTC. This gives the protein CASSPLGRAHEQYF.

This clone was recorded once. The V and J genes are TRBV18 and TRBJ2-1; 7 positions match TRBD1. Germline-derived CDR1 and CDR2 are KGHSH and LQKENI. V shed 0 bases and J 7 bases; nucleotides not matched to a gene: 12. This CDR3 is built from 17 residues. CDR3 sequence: CASSPPNSDRSWNEQFF. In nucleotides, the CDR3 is TGTGCCAGCTCACCACCAAATTCGGACAGGTCTTGGAATGAGCAGTTCTTC.

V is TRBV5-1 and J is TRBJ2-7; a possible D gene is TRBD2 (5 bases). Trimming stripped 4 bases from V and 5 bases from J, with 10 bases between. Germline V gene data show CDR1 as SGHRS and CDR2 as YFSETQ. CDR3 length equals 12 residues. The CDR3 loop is CASSHDYDEQYF. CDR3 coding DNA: TGCGCCAGCAGCCACGACTATGACGAGCAGTACTTC. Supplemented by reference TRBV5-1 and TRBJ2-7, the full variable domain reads KAGVTQTPRYLIKTRGQQVTLSCSPISGHRSVSWYQQTPGQGLQFLFEYFSETQRNKGNFPGRFSGRQFSNSRSEMNVSTLELGDSALYLCASSHDYDEQYFGPGTRLTVT.

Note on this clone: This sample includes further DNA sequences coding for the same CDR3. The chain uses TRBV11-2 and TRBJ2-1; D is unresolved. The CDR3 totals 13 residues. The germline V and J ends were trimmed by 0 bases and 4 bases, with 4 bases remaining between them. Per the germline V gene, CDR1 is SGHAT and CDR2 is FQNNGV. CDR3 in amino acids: CASSLDGYNEQFF. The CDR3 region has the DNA TGTGCCAGCAGCTTAGATGGATACAATGAGCAGTTCTTC.

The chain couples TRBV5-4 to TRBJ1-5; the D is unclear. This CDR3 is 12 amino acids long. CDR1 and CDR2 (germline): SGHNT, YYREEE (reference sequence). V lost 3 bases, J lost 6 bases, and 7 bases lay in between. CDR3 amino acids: CASSSPGQPQHF. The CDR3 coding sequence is TGTGCCAGCAGCTCCCCGGGTCAGCCCCAGCATTTT.

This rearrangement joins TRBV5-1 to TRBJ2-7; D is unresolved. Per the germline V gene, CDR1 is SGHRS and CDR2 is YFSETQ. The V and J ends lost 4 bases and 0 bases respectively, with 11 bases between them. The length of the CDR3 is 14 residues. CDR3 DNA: TGCGCCAGCAGCGCTTGGCCGGACTCCTACGAGCAGTACTTC. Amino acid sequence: CASSAWPDSYEQYF.

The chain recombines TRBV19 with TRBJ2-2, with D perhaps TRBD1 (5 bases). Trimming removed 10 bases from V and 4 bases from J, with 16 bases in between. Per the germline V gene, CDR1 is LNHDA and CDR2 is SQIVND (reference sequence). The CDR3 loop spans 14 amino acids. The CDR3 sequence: CAMAGPALTGELFF. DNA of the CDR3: TGTGCCATGGCAGGGCCGGCCCTCACCGGGGAGCTGTTTTTT.

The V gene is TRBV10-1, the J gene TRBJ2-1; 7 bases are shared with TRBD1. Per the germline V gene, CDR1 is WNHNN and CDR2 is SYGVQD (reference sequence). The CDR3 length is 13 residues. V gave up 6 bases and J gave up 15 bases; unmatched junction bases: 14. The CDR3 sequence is CASSLDRDRRVFF. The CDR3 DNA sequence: TGCGCCAGCAGCCTAGACAGGGACCGTCGTGTGTTCTTC.

This chain's CDR3 is CASSFSGPSTGELFF. The CDR3 nucleotides read TGTGCCAGCAGCTTCTCTGGCCCTTCCACCGGGGAGCTGTTTTTT. This rearrangement joins TRBV7-6 to TRBJ2-2; D remains unclear. CDR3 length: 15 residues. CDR1 is SGHVS, CDR2 FNYEAQ, per germline. The ends were cut back, 3 bases at V and 4 bases at J, with 12 bases in the middle.

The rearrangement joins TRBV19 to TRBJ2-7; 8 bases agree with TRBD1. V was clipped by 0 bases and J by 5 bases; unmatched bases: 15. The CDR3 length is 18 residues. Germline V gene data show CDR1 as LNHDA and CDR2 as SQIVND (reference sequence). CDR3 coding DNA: TGTGCCAGTAGTATAGACACCCAGGACAGGGCGCCGTTAAACGAGCAGTACTTC. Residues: CASSIDTQDRAPLNEQYF.

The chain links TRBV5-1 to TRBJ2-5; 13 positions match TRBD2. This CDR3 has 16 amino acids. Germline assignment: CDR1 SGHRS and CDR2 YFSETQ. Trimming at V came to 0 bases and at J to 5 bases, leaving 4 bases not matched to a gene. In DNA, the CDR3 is TGCGCCAGCAGCTTGGGGGGGACTAGCGGGACTGAGACCCAGTACTTC. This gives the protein CASSLGGTSGTETQYF.

The CDR3 is CASRTSGSETQYF. The CDR3 DNA sequence: TGCGCCAGCCGCACTAGCGGGAGTGAGACCCAGTACTTC. The rearrangement uses TRBV10-2 and TRBJ2-5; 11 bases are a match to TRBD2. The CDR3 totals 13 residues. V trimming: 8 bases; J trimming: 5 bases; junction bases outside the gene matches: 4. Germline CDR1 reads WSHSY; CDR2 reads SAAADI.

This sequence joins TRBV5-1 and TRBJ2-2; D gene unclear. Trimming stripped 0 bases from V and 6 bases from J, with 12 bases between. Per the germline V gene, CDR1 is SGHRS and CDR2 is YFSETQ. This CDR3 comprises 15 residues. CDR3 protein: CASSLADGYPGELFF. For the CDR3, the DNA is TGCGCCAGCAGCTTGGCCGACGGGTACCCCGGGGAGCTGTTTTTT.

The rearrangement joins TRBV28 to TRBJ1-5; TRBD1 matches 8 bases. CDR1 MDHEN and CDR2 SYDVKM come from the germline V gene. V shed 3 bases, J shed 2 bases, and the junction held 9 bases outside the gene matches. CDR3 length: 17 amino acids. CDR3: CASSFYSQGAGNQPQHF. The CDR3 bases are TGTGCCAGCAGTTTCTACTCTCAGGGGGCTGGCAATCAGCCCCAGCATTTT.

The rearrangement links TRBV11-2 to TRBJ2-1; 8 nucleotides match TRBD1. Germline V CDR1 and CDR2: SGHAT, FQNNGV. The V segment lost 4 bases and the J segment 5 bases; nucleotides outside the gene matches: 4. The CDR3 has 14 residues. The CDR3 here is CASSSGQGHNEQFF. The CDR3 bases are TGTGCCAGCAGCTCAGGACAGGGTCACAATGAGCAGTTCTTC.